This entry concerns a single T cell receptor beta chain. Its antigen is not known. The source of the sample is a study of shared clonotypes between healthy human individuals. CD45RO-negative, CCR7-positively selected cells formed the naive CD8 fraction, excluding terminally differentiated effector memory CD45RA+ cells. Genomic DNA belonging to each subset was distributed in equal measure over several immunoSEQ plates. Only in-frame clones appear in the TCRdb table, and some are missing; sequencing was by immunoSEQ multiplex PCR. This sample carries about 800,000 clones, 95% to 97% of them seen once, and the ten largest clones take roughly 0.23%. The CDR3 is made up of 16 amino acids. V was clipped by 10 bases and J by 0 bases, with 21 bases between them. CDR1 SGHTA and CDR2 FQGNSA come from the germline V gene. The study, taken as a whole, reports: In contrast to clonotypes shared by all four donors, non-shared clonotypes had lower generation probabilities.

The TCR comes from a young man in good health. The sample taken for sequencing was naive CD8+ T cells sorted from blood. The chain uses TRBV7-2 and TRBJ1-1; D might be TRBD1 (6 bases). Here the CDR3 DNA reads TGTGCCACAAACGAGGGAGGGGGTCTTATGAACACTGAAGCTTTCTTT. Its protein is CATNEGGGLMNTEAFF.